The clone carrying this TCR beta chain turned up a few times. Antigen: not known. These data belong to a study of cytomegalovirus exposure and HLA in healthy donors. Study-wide results and caveats: Among immune exposure information, only CMV serostatus was available. Fewer N-insertions (relative to the approximately 700-donor mean) were reportedly seen in an Asian-associated ancestry cluster in a later analysis.

Use of 60 Vbeta and 13 Jbeta primers characterized the PCR. Assay used: immunoSEQ multiplex PCR; TCRdb lists only in-frame clones, some missing. The repertoire holds about 130,000 clones, with 17% as singletons. CDR3 length: 15 residues. CDR1 is MNHEY and CDR2 is SVGAGI in the germline V gene. Unmatched junction bases numbered 7, after V lost 3 bases and J lost 4 bases. The sequence derives from a female donor in good health and CMV-seropositive. This chain joins TRBV6-5 and TRBJ2-7; 9 bases align to TRBD2. Sequenced sample: PBMCs. The CDR3 region has the DNA TGTGCCAGCAGTTATTCCGGGACTAGCAGTTACGAGCAGTACTTC. Protein product: CASSYSGTSSYEQYF.